These 9 T cell receptor beta chains came from one sample sequenced in a study of Ad26.COV2.S vaccination and SARS-CoV-2 variants. TCRdb's copy holds only in-frame clones and misses some; the assay was immunoSEQ multiplex PCR. The table has some 350,000 clones, around 92% seen once. The starting material was peripheral blood, obtained after recovery from COVID-19. The receptors shown here come from a human donor who had recovered from COVID-19.

The genes are TRBV7-9 and TRBJ2-4; D unresolved. Trimming stripped 4 bases from V and 8 bases from J, with 9 bases between. Looked up from germline, CDR1 is SEHNR and CDR2 is FQNEAQ (reference sequence). CDR3 length: 12 residues. In nucleotides, the CDR3 is TGTGCCAGCAGCTCCGCCCTGGACATTCAGTACTTC. Its translation: CASSSALDIQYF.

The chain links TRBV5-4 to TRBJ2-3, with 15 positions matching TRBD2. Germline CDR1 and CDR2: SGHNT and YYREEE (reference sequence). This CDR3 has 18 residues. V shed 4 bases, J shed 1 base, and the junction held 7 bases outside the gene matches. CDR3 nucleotide sequence: TGTGCCAGCAGCCCGGGACTAGCGGGGGGAATGGGCACAGATACGCAGTATTTT. This encodes CASSPGLAGGMGTDTQYF.

The V gene is TRBV5-4, the J gene TRBJ2-5; D is possibly TRBD1 or TRBD2 (6 bases each). V was pared by 1 base and J by 2 bases, with 9 bases between. Germline V lookup: CDR1 SGHNT, CDR2 YYREEE (reference sequence). CDR3 length: 14 amino acids. The CDR3 DNA follows: TGTGCCAGCAGCTTGTTAGGGGGGCAAGAGACCCAGTACTTC. It codes for CASSLLGGQETQYF.

The sample holds one count of this clone. This chain joins TRBV5-4 and TRBJ1-6; the D gene is possibly TRBD1 (5 bases). The V end was cut by 1 base, the J end by 5 bases, with 10 bases between. Looked up from germline, CDR1 is SGHNT and CDR2 is YYREEE (reference sequence). The CDR3 length is 15 residues. CDR3 loop: CASSLSTANNSPLHF. The CDR3 DNA sequence: TGTGCCAGCAGCTTGTCGACAGCGAATAATTCACCCCTCCACTTT.

This chain joins TRBV29-1 and TRBJ2-1; perhaps D is TRBD1 or TRBD2 (5 bases each). V lost 7 bases and J 0 bases, leaving 13 bases between the germline ends. Germline assignment: CDR1 SQVTM and CDR2 ANQGSEA. The CDR3 has 14 residues. The CDR3 spells CSAPWGSSYNEQFF. The DNA of the CDR3 is TGCAGCGCCCCGTGGGGGAGCTCCTACAATGAGCAGTTCTTC.

This clone was seen only a few times. The sample holds other DNA sequences that translate to the same CDR3. The chain employs TRBV9 and TRBJ2-7; the D gene could be TRBD1 or TRBD2 (5 bases each). The germline V and J ends were trimmed by 0 bases and 0 bases, with 7 bases remaining between them. Germline values: CDR1 SGDLS, CDR2 YYNGEE. The CDR3 is 14 residues long. CDR3 DNA sequence: TGTGCCAGCAGCGTAGGGGGGAGCTCCTACGAGCAGTACTTC. This sequence encodes CASSVGGSSYEQYF.

The chain has TRBV6-4 and TRBJ2-7, with D maybe TRBD1 (6 bases). CDR1 and CDR2 (germline): MRHNA, SNTAGT. The length of the CDR3 is 11 residues. V was shortened by 9 bases and J by 7 bases, with 13 bases between the two germline ends. The CDR3 sequence: CASSSRGEQYF. The CDR3 DNA reads as TGTGCCAGTTCATCTAGGGGGGAGCAGTACTTC.

With regard to this clone: Distinct nucleotide sequences in the sample also encode this CDR3. V gene TRBV5-6 combines with J gene TRBJ2-1; D is unresolved. Looked up from germline, CDR1 is SGHDT and CDR2 is YYEEEE. The V end was cut by 0 bases, the J end by 6 bases, with 4 bases between. The length of the CDR3 is 12 residues. This CDR3 reads CASSLAVNEQFF. The CDR3 nucleotides read TGTGCCAGCAGCTTGGCAGTCAATGAGCAGTTCTTC.

This clone was seen just once. The chain uses TRBV9 and TRBJ2-1; 12 bases match TRBD2. Germline values: CDR1 SGDLS, CDR2 YYNGEE. The junction had 6 bases not matched to a gene; V was cut back by 4 bases and J by 10 bases. The CDR3 has 14 residues. CDR3 sequence: CASSRGLAGHEQFF. The CDR3 DNA reads TGTGCCAGCAGCCGAGGACTAGCGGGGCACGAGCAGTTCTTC.